This T cell receptor (beta chain) stems from a study of cytotoxic CD8 clonotypes in ibrutinib-treated CLL. For the study at large: Per sample, productive templates averaged 255,043 and productive rearrangements averaged around 94,000.

CDR1 and CDR2 from the germline V gene are KGHSH and LQKENI. V lost 6 bases, J lost 5 bases, and 11 bases lay in between. This CDR3 is 12 amino acids long. The protocol was immunoSEQ multiplex PCR, while the TCRdb copy is restricted to in-frame clones and leaves out a portion. This sample has 50,000 to 60,000 clones, with approximately 82% found just once. Regarding this clone: The antigen remains unidentified.

Study-level findings and limits: Public clonotypes (which were uncommon) either contracted or remained stable on treatment. An increase in clonality occurred at ibrutinib response, followed by a return toward baseline at progression. Baseline clonality, higher than in age-matched healthy donors, tracked circulating CD8+ T-cell counts.

The clonotype comes from a human donor with chronic lymphocytic leukemia. The source was PBMCs, collected after 24 months of ibrutinib treatment. V gene TRBV18 combines with J gene TRBJ2-7; no reliable D call. The CDR3 loop reads CASSLRTHEQYF. The CDR3 bases are TGTGCCAGCTCTCTCCGTACCCACGAGCAGTACTTC.